This record covers a single T cell receptor beta chain. The data were obtained in a study of blood T cell repertoires in COVID-19. As for the study in general: COVID-19 samples from acute and convalescent phases originated in the United States, Italy and Spain. T cells, B-cell-depleted T cells, or PBMCs supplied cDNA or gDNA.

In the original processing: Nucleated cell number was recorded as an estimate derived from reference gene primer amplification. Some clones are missing from TCRdb's copy, which holds only in-frame ones; the method was immunoSEQ multiplex PCR. The V and J calls and the clone size are those of that table, but D and trimming were determined from the DNA. The table lists more than 120,000 clones, roughly 80% of them singletons. V lost 5 bases to trimming and J lost 10 bases, with 11 bases between them. Per germline, CDR1 MNHNY and CDR2 SVGAGI (reference sequence). The CDR3 loop spans 12 amino acids. The chain links TRBV6-6 to TRBJ1-4, with D possibly TRBD1 on 5 matching bases. The receptor's source is a human donor in a cohort sampled during active COVID-19. Sequenced sample: peripheral blood. The CDR3 spells CASSDQGVKLFF. The DNA of the CDR3 is TGTGCCAGCAGTGACCAGGGTGTAAAACTGTTTTTT.